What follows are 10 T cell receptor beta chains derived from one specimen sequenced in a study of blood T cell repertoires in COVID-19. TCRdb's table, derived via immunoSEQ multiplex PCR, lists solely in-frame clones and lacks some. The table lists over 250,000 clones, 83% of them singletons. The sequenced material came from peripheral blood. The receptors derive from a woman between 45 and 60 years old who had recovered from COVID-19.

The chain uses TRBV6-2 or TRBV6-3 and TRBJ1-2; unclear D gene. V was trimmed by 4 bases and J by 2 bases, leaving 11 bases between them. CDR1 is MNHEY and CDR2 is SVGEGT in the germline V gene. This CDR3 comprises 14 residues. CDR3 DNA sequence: TGTGCCAGCAGTTCAGGACTAAGCAACTATGGCTACACCTTC. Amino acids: CASSSGLSNYGYTF.

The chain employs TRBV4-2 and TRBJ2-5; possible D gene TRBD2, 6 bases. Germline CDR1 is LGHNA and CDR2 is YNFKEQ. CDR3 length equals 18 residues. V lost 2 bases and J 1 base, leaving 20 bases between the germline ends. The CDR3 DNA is TGTGCCAGCAGCCAACAAAGTCCCGCTGGGGGGATCCAAGAGACCCAGTACTTC. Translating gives CASSQQSPAGGIQETQYF.

The CDR3 region is CASSRGRGTEAFF. As DNA, the CDR3 is TGTGCCAGCAGTAGGGGGCGCGGCACTGAAGCTTTCTTT. The chain joins TRBV28 to TRBJ1-1; TRBD1 agrees at 7 bases. Germline values: CDR1 MDHEN, CDR2 SYDVKM. This CDR3 contains 13 residues. The ends lost 5 bases at V and 4 bases at J; junction bases unmatched: 4.

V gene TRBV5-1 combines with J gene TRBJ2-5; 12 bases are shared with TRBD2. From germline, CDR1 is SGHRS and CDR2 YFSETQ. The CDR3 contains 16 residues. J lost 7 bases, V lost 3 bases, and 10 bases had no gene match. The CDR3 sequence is CASSSRTSGMGGTQYF. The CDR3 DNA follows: TGCGCCAGCAGCTCCCGGACTAGCGGGATGGGGGGGACCCAGTACTTC. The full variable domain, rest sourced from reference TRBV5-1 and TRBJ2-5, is KAGVTQTPRYLIKTRGQQVTLSCSPISGHRSVSWYQQTPGQGLQFLFEYFSETQRNKGNFPGRFSGRQFSNSRSEMNVSTLELGDSALYLCASSSRTSGMGGTQYFGPGTRLLVL.

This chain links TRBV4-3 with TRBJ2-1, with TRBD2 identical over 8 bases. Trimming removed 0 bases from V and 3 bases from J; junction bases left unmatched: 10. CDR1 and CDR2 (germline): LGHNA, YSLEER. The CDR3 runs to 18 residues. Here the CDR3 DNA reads TGCGCCAGCAGCCAAGAATGGCGTGGACTAGCCTACTACAATGAGCAGTTCTTC. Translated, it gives CASSQEWRGLAYYNEQFF.

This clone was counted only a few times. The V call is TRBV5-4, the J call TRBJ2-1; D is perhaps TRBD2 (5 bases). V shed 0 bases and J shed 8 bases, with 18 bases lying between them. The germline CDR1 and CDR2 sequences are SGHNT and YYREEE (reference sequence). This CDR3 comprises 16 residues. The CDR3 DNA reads TGTGCCAGCAGCTTGGAGGCGGGCCCTGCCTTGGATGAGCAGTTCTTC. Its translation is CASSLEAGPALDEQFF. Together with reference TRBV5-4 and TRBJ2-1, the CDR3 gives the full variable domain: ETGVTQSPTHLIKTRGQQVTLRCSSQSGHNTVSWYQQALGQGPQFIFQYYREEENGRGNFPPRFSGLQFPNYSSELNVNALELDDSALYLCASSLEAGPALDEQFFGPGTRLTVL.

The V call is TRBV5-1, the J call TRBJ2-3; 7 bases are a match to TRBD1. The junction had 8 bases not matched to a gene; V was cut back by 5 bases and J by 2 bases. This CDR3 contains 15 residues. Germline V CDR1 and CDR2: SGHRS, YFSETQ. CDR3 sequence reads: CASSFDRAFTDTQYF. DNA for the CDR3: TGCGCCAGCAGTTTCGACAGGGCCTTCACAGATACGCAGTATTTT. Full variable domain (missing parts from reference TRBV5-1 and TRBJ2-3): KAGVTQTPRYLIKTRGQQVTLSCSPISGHRSVSWYQQTPGQGLQFLFEYFSETQRNKGNFPGRFSGRQFSNSRSEMNVSTLELGDSALYLCASSFDRAFTDTQYFGPGTRLTVL.

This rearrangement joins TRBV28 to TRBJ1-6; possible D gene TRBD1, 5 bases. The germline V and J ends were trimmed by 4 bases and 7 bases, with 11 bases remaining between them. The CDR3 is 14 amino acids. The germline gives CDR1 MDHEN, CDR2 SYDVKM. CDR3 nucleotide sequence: TGTGCCAGCAGTTATTCAGGGAGGAATTCACCCCTCCACTTT. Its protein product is CASSYSGRNSPLHF.

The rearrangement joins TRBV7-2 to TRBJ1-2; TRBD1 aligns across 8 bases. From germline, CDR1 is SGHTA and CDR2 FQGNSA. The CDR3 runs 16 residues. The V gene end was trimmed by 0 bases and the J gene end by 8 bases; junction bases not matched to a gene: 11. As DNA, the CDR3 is TGTGCCAGCAGCTTAGCGACAGGGGCCCTGATTATCGGCTACACCTTC. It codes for CASSLATGALIIGYTF.

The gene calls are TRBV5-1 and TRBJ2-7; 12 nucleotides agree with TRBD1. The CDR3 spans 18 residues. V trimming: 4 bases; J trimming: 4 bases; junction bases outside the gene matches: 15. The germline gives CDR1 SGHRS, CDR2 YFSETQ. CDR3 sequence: CASSPGGTGGRVRYEQYF. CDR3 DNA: TGCGCCAGCAGCCCAGGGGGGACAGGGGGCCGTGTTAGGTACGAGCAGTACTTC.